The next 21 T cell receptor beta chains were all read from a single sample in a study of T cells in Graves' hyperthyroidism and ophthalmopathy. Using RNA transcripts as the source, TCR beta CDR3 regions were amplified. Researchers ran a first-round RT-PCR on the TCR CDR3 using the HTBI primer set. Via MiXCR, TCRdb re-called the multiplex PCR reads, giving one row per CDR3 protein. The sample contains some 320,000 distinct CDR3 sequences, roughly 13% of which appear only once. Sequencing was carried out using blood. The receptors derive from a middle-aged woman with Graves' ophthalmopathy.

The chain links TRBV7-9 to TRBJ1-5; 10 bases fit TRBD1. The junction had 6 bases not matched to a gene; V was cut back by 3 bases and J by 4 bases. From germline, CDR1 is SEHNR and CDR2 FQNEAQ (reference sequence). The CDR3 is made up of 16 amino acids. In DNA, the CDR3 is TGTGCCAGCAGCTTGGAGACAGGGGGCGGGAATCAGCCCCAGCATTTT. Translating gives CASSLETGGGNQPQHF.

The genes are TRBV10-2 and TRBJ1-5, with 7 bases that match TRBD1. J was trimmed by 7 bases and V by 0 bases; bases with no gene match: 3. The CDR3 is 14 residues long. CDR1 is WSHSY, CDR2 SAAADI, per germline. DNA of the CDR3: TGCGCCAGCAGTGAGTCAGGGGGCCGGCAGCCCCAGCATTTT. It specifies CASSESGGRQPQHF.

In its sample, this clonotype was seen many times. CDR3 amino acids: CSAPMFGSDYGYTF. For the CDR3, the DNA is TGCAGTGCTCCTATGTTTGGGAGTGACTATGGCTACACCTTC. This rearrangement joins TRBV20-1 to TRBJ1-2; no clear D. Germline loops: CDR1 DFQATT, CDR2 SNEGSKA (reference sequence). Trimming removed 5 bases at V and 3 bases at J, with 16 bases between. The CDR3 sequence is 14 residues long.

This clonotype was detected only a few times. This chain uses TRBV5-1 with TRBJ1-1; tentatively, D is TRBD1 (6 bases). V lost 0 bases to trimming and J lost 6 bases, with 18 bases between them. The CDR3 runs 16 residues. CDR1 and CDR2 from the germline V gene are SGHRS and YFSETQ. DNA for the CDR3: TGCGCCAGCAGCTTGGGCCCGACAGGCTTTAGCCCTGAAGCTTTCTTT. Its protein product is CASSLGPTGFSPEAFF.

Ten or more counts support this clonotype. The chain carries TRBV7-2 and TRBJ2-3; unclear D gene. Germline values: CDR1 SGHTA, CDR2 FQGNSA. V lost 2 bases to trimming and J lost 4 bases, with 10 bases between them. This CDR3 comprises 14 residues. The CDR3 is CASSLNPQSDTQYF. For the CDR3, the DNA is TGTGCCAGCAGCTTAAACCCTCAGTCAGATACGCAGTATTTT.

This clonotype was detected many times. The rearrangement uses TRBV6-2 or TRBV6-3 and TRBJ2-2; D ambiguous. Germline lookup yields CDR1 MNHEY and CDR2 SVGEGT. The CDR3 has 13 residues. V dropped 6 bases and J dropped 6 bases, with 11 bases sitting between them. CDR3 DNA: TGTGCCAGCAGCCAAGGCTGGGCCGGGGAGCTGTTTTTT. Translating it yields CASSQGWAGELFF.

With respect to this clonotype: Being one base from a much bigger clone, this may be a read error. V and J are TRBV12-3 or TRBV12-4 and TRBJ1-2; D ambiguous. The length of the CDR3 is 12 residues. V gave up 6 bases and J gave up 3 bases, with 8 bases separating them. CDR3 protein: CASRQRDYGYTF. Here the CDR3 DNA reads TGTGCCAGCAGACAGAGGGACTATGGCTACACCTTC.

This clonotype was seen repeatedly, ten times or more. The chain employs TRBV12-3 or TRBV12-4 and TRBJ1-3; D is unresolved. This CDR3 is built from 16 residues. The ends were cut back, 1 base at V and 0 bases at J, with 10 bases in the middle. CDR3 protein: CASSLENRPSGNTIYF. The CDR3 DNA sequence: TGTGCCAGCAGTTTAGAGAACAGACCCTCTGGAAACACCATATATTTT.

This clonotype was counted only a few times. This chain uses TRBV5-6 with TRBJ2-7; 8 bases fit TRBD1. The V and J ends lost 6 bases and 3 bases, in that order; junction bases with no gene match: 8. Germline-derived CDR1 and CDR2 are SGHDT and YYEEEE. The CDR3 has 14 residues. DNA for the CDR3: TGTGCCAGCAACAACCGGGACAGGCACTACGAGCAGTACTTC. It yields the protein CASNNRDRHYEQYF. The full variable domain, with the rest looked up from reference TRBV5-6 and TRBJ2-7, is DAGVTQSPTHLIKTRGQQVTLRCSPKSGHDTVSWYQQALGQGPQFIFQYYEEEERQRGNFPDRFSGHQFPNYSSELNVNALLLGDSALYLCASNNRDRHYEQYFGPGTRLTVT.

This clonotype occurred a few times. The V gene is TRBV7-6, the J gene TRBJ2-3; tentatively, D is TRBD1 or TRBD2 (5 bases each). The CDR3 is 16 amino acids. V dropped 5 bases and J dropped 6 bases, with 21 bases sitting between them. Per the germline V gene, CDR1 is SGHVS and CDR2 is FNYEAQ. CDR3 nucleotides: TGTGCCAGCAGCCCATCCGGGACCTGGGTAACGGATACGCAGTATTTT. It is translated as CASSPSGTWVTDTQYF.

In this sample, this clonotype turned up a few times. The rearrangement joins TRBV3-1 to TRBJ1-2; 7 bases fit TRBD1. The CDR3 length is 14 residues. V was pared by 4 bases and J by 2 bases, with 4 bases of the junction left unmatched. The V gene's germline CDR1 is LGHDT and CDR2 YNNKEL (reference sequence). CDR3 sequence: CASSPAGQNYGYTF. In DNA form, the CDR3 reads TGTGCCAGCAGCCCGGCGGGACAGAACTATGGCTACACCTTC.

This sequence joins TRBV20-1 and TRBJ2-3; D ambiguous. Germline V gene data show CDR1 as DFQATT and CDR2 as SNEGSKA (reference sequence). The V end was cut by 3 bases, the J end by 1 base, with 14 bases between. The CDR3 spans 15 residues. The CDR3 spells CSASRNGAGTDTQYF. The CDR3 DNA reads TGCAGTGCTAGCCGAAATGGAGCTGGCACAGATACGCAGTATTTT.

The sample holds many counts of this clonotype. The CDR3 reads CASSPQREGYNEQFF. The CDR3, as DNA: TGTGCCAGTAGTCCTCAGCGGGAGGGCTACAATGAGCAGTTCTTC. The chain combines TRBV19 with TRBJ2-1; 10 bases align to TRBD2. CDR3 size: 15 residues. J gave up 3 bases and V 5 bases, and 4 bases lay outside the gene matches. Germline V gene lookup returns CDR1 LNHDA and CDR2 SQIVND (reference sequence).

CDR3 amino acids: CASSQDLASLIPEAFF. As DNA, the CDR3 is TGTGCCAGCAGCCAAGATCTGGCCAGTCTTATCCCTGAAGCTTTCTTT. The chain carries TRBV3-1 and TRBJ1-1; D remains unclear. V was clipped by 0 bases and J by 6 bases, with 17 bases between them. The V gene's germline CDR1 is LGHDT and CDR2 YNNKEL (reference sequence). CDR3 size: 16 residues.

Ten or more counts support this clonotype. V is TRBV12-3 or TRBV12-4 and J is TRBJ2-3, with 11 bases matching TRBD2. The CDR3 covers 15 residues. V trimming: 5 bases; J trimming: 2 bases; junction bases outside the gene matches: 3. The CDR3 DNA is TGTGCCAGCAGTACTAGCGGGAGTTACACAGATACGCAGTATTTT. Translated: CASSTSGSYTDTQYF.

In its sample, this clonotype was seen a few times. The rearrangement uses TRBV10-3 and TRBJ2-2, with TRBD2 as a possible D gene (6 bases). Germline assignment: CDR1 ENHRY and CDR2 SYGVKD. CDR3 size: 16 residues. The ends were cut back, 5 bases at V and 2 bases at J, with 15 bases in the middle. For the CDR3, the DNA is TGTGCCATCAGTCAACAGAGCGGGCCAAACACCGGGGAGCTGTTTTTT. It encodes CAISQQSGPNTGELFF.

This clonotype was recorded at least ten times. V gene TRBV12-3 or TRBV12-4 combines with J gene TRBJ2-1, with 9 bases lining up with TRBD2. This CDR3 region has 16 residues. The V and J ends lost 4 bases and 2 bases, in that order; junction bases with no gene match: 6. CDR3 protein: CASSSETSGTYNEQFF. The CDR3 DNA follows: TGTGCCAGCAGTTCCGAGACTAGCGGAACCTACAATGAGCAGTTCTTC.

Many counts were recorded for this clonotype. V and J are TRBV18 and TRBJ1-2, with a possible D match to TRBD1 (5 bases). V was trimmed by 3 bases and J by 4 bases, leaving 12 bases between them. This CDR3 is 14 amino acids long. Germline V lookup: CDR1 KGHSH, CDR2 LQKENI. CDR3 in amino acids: CASSPEGSFYGYTF. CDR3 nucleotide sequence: TGTGCCAGCTCACCGGAGGGGTCCTTCTATGGCTACACCTTC.

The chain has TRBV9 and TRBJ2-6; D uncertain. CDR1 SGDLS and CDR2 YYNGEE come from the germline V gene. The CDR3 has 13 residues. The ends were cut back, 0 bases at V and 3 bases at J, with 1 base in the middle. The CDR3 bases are TGTGCCAGCAGCGTAGTTGGGGCCAACGTCCTGACTTTC. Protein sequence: CASSVVGANVLTF. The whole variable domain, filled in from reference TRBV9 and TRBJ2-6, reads DSGVTQTPKHLITATGQRVTLRCSPRSGDLSVYWYQQSLDQGLQFLIQYYNGEERAKGNILERFSAQQFPDLHSELNLSSLELGDSALYFCASSVVGANVLTFGAGSRLTVL.

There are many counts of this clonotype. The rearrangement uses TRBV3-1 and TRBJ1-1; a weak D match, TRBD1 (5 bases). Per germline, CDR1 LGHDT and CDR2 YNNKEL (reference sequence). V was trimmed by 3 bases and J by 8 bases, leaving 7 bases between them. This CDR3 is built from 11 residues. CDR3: CASSQGQEAFF. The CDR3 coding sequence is TGTGCCAGCAGCCAGGGGCAAGAAGCTTTCTTT.

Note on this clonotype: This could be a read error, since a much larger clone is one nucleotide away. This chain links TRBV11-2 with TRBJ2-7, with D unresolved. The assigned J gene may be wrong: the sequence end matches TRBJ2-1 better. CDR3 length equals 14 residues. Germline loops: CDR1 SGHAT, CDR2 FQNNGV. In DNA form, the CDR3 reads TGTGCCAGCAGCTTAATAGGATCCTCCTACGAGCAGTTCTTC. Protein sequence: CASSLIGSSYEQFF.